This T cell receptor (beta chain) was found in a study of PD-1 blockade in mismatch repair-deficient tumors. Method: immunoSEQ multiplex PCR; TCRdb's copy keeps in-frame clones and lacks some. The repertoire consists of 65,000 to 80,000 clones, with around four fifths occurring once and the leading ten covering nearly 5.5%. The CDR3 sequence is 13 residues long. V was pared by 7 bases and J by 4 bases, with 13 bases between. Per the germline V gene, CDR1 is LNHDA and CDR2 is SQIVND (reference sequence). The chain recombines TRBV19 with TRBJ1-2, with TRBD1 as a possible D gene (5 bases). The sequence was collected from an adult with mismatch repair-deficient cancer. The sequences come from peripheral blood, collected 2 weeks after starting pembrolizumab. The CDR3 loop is CASTQTGGYGYTF. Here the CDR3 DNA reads TGTGCCAGTACCCAGACGGGGGGCTATGGCTACACCTTC.